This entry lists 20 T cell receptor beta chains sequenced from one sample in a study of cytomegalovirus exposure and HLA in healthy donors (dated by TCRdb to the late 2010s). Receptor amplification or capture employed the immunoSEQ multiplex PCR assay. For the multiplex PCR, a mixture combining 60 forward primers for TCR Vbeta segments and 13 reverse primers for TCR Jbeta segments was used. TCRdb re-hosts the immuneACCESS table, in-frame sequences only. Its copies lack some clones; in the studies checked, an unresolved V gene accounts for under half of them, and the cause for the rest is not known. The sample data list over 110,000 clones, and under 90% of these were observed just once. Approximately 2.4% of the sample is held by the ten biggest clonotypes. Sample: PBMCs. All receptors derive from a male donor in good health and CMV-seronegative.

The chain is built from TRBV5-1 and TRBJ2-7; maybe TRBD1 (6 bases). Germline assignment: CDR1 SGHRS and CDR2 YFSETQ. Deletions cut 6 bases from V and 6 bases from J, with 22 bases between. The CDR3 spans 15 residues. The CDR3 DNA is TGCGCCAGCACCCAAACGGGGCAGGGGACCTCCGAGCAGTACTTC. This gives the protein CASTQTGQGTSEQYF.

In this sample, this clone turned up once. The CDR3 loop is CASSQDGAGGLSGNTIYF. CDR3 coding DNA: TGCGCCAGCAGCCAAGACGGGGCAGGGGGCTTATCTGGAAACACCATATATTTT. This rearrangement joins TRBV4-3 to TRBJ1-3, with TRBD1 matching over 8 bases. The CDR3 is 18 residues long. Trimming took 0 bases from V and 1 from J; bases not matched to a gene: 8. The germline CDR1 and CDR2 sequences are LGHNA and YSLEER.

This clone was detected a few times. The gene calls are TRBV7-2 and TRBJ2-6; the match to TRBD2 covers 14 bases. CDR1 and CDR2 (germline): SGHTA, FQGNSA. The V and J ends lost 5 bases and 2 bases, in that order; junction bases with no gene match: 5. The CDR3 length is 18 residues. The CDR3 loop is CASSLRLAGGPGANVLTF. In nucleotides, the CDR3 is TGTGCCAGCAGCCTACGACTAGCGGGAGGGCCTGGGGCCAACGTCCTGACTTTC.

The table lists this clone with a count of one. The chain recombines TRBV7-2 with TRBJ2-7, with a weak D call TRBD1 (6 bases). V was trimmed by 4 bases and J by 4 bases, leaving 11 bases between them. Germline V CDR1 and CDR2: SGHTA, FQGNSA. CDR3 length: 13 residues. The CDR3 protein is CASSSGQTYEQYF. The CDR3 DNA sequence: TGTGCCAGCAGCTCGGGACAAACATACGAGCAGTACTTC.

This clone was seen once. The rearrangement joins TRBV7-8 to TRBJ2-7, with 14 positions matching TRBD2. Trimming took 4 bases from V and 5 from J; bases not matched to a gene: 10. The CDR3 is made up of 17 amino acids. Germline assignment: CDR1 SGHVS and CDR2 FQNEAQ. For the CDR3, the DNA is TGTGCCAGCAGCTCGAGGAGGGGGGGACTAGCGGGAGACGAGCAGTACTTC. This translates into CASSSRRGGLAGDEQYF. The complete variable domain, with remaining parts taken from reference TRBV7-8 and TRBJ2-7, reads GAGVSQSPRYKVAKRGQDVALRCDPISGHVSLFWYQQALGQGPEFLTYFQNEAQLDKSGLPSDRFFAERPEGSVSTLKIQRTQQEDSAVYLCASSSRRGGLAGDEQYFGPGTRLTVT.

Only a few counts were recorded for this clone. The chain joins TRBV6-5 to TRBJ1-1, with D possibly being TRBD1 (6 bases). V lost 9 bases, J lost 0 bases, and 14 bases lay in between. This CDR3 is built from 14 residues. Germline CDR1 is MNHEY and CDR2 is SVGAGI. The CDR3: CASSDRFMNTEAFF. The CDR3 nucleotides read TGTGCCAGTTCAGACAGGTTTATGAACACTGAAGCTTTCTTT.

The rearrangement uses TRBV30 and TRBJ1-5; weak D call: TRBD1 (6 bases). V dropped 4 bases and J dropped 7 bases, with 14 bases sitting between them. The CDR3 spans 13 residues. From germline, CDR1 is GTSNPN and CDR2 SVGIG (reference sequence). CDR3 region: CAWTKQGTQPQHF. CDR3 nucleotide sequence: TGTGCCTGGACCAAACAGGGAACCCAGCCCCAGCATTTT. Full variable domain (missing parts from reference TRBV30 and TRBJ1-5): SQTIHQWPATLVQPVGSPLSLECTVEGTSNPNLYWYRQAAGRGLQLLFYSVGIGQISSEVPQNLSASRPQDRQFILSSKKLLLSDSGFYLCAWTKQGTQPQHFGDGTRLSIL.

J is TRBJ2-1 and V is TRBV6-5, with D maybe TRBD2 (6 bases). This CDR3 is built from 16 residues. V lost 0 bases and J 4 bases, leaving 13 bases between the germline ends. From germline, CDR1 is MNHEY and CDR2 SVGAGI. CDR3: CASSYSSSGEYNEQFF. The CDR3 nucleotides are TGTGCCAGCAGTTACTCGTCGTCGGGAGAATACAATGAGCAGTTCTTC.

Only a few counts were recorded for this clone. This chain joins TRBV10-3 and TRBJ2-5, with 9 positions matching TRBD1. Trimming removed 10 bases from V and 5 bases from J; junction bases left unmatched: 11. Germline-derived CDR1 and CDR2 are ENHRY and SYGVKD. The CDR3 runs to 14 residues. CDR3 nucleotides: TGTGCCACGAATCCACAGGGGGCACGGGAGACCCAGTACTTC. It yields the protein CATNPQGARETQYF.

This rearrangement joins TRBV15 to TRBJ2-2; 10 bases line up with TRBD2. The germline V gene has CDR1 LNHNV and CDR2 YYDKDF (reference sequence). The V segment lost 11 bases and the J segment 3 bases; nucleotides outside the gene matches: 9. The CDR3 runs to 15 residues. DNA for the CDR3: TGTGCCGGACGGACTAGCGGAGGGGACACCGGGGAGCTGTTTTTT. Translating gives CAGRTSGGDTGELFF.

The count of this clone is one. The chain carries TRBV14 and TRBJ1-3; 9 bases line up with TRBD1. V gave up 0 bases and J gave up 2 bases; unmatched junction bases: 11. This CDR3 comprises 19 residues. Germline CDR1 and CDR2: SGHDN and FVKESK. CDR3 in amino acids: CASSQEVKTGGETGNTIYF. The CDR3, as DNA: TGTGCCAGCAGCCAAGAAGTTAAGACAGGGGGGGAAACTGGAAACACCATATATTTT.

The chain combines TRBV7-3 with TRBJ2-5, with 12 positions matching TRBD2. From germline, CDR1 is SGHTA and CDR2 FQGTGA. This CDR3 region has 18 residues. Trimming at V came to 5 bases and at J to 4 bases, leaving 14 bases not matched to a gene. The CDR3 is CASSVGLAGNSRTETQYF. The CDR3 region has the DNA TGTGCCAGCAGCGTCGGACTAGCGGGAAATAGTAGAACAGAGACCCAGTACTTC.

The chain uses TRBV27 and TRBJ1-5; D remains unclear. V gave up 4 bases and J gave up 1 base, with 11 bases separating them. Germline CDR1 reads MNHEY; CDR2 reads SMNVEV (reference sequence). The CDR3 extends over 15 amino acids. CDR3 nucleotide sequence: TGTGCCAGCAGTTGGGAGGGAGGGAGCAATCAGCCCCAGCATTTT. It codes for CASSWEGGSNQPQHF.

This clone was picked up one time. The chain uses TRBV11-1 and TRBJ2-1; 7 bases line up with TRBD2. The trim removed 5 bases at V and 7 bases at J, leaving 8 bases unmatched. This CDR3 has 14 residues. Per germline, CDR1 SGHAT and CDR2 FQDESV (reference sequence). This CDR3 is CASSPGAGWNEQFF. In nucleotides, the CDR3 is TGTGCCAGCAGCCCCGGAGCGGGATGGAATGAGCAGTTCTTC.

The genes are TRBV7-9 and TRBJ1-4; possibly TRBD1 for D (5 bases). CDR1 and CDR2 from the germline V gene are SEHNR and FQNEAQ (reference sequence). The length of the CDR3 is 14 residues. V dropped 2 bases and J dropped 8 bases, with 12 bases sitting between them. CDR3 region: CASSLSGEGEKLFF. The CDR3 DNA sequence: TGTGCCAGCAGCTTATCGGGGGAGGGCGAAAAACTGTTTTTT.

Here the CDR3 reads CASSLVQLVKGEQFF. CDR3 bases: TGTGCCAGCAGCTTAGTACAACTAGTTAAGGGTGAGCAGTTCTTC. This rearrangement joins TRBV7-9 to TRBJ2-1; D is possibly TRBD2 (5 bases). Germline V gene lookup returns CDR1 SEHNR and CDR2 FQNEAQ (reference sequence). The CDR3 has 15 residues. Trimming removed 1 base at V and 9 bases at J, with 16 bases between.

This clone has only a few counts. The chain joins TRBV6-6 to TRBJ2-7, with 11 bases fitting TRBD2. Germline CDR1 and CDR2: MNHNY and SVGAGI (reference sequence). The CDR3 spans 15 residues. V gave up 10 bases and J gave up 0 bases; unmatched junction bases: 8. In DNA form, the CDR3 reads TGTGCCATCCAATTAGCGGGAGGGACCTCCTACGAGCAGTACTTC. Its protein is CAIQLAGGTSYEQYF.

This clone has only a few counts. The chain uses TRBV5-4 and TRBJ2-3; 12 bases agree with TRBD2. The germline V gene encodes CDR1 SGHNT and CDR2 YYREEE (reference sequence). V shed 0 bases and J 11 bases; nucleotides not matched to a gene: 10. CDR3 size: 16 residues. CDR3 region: CASSLASGRERGGQYF. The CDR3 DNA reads TGTGCCAGCAGCTTGGCTAGCGGGAGGGAAAGAGGGGGGCAGTATTTT.

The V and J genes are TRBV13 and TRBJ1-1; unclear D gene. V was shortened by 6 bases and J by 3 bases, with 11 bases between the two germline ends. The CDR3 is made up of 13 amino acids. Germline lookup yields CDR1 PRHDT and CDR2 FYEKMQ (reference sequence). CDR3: CASRPPADTEAFF. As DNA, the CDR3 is TGTGCCAGCAGACCACCAGCGGACACTGAAGCTTTCTTT.

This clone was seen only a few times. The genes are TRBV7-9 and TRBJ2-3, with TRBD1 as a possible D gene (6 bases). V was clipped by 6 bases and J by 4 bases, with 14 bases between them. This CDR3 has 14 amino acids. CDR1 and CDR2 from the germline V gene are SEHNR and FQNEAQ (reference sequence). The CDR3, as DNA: TGTGCCAGCAGGTCGAGGGGGTTGGCAGATACGCAGTATTTT. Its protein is CASRSRGLADTQYF.